This T cell receptor (beta chain) was identified during a study of T cells expressing NK-cell markers. On the study more broadly: It was from sorted CD3+CD56+NKG2C+, CD3+CD56+NKG2C- and CD3+CD56-NKG2C+ T cells that TCR beta repertoires came. Study observations and caveats: In about six donors, dominant CD3+CD56+NKG2C+ clonotypes ranked among the top 10 CD8+ clonotypes.

About this clonotype: Its antigen is not identified.

CDR3 size: 12 residues. From germline, CDR1 is KGHSH and CDR2 LQKENI. 5'RACE template switching with UMIs produced the TCR beta cDNA. Reprocessing the 5' RACE reads, TCRdb reports a single entry for every CDR3 protein and omits DNA. The listing records roughly 430,000 distinct CDR3 sequences. This clonotype originated in a woman aged 18-70 years in good health. The sequenced sample consisted of blood T cells: a sorted CD56 or NKG2C T cell subset, CD4+ or CD8+ T cells, or bulk PBMC T cells (not recorded which). The chain carries TRBV18 and TRBJ1-2. The CDR3 loop is CASSPQVTHYTF.